This entry features one TCR beta chain sequence. No cognate antigen has been identified for it. No qualities accompany the bases; no much larger clone lies one base away. TCRbeta CDR3 regions were amplified from genomic DNA using the immunoSEQ Assay, a bias-controlled multiplex PCR. Concerning the study's data processing: Nucleated cell counts per sample were estimated from amplification of reference gene primers within the assay. To quantify the absolute abundance of each unique TCRbeta CDR3 rearrangement, sequence reads were collapsed and filtered. For each sample, productive Simpson clonality was calculated as the square root of Simpson's diversity index across productive rearrangements. The table was pulled from immuneACCESS by TCRdb, which kept in-frame rearrangements only. Such tables lose some clones; where checked, under half of the loss comes from unresolved V genes, and the rest has no known cause. The V and J calls and the clone size are those of that table, but D and trimming were determined from the DNA. This sample lists more than 200,000 clones; 84% were detected once. The ten top clones hold approximately 1.8% of the sample.

This entry belongs to a study of blood T cell repertoires in COVID-19 (dated by TCRdb to 2020 to 2022). Study-wide context: Samples from collaborators originated in the United States, Italy and Spain and spanned both the acute and convalescent phases of COVID-19. Samples were obtained from the ongoing ImmuneRACE study (first 160 participants) and from 1,200 or so subjects provided by 6 global collaborators. The prospective study material was composed of cDNA or gDNA derived from T cells, B-cell-depleted T cells, or PBMCs. A de-identified subject ID, COVID-19 status, age in years and sex were almost always included in the sample metadata. Where available, HLA class I and class II types were taken from metadata supplied by the sample provider and were not determined by assay-based typing. The dataset comprised deeply sampled blood TCRbeta repertoires from subjects exposed to, actively infected with, or recovered from COVID-19. A freely available public database, intended as a resource for researchers studying the immune response to SARS-CoV-2, is where the repertoires were released.

Participants in the prospective study were enrolled through a virtual design, were aged roughly 18 to 100 years, and lived in roughly 25 United States geographic areas. In the prospective study, participants were assigned to cohorts based on the clinical history participants reported in a screening survey and a study questionnaire. ImmuneRACE Cohort 3 recovered participants were defined by two consecutive negative NP/OP PCR tests, healthcare professional clearance, or symptom resolution. Mobile phlebotomists in the prospective study collected whole blood, serum and a nasopharyngeal or oropharyngeal swab from every participant. Over a roughly 2-month period, participants in the prospective study had the option of providing additional blood draws and questionnaires. Before DNA extraction, prospective study blood samples were shipped either frozen or at room temperature. Findings and caveats that apply to the study as a whole: The quantity of clinical and demographic metadata differed by source and by participant and was supplied without curation.

The sequence was obtained from a man in his 60s who had recovered from COVID-19. Sequencing was done on a sample of PBMCs or T cells enriched from blood (not recorded which).

The nucleotide sequence is TGTGCCAGCAGCCGGACAGGGGTCGGGGAAAAACTGTTTTTT. It codes for CASSRTGVGEKLFF. The chain was built from TRBV9 and TRBJ1-4; TRBD1 matches 9 bases in the middle. The germline V gene encodes CDR1 SGDLS and CDR2 YYNGEE. Taken from cysteine to phenylalanine, the CDR3 has 14 residues. Only the CDR3 DNA is retained, 42 bases long and in frame from the first base. After removal of 4 bases from V and 8 bases from J, the junction retains 6 bases not matched to a gene.